This record looks at one T cell receptor beta chain sequence and its context. These data come from a study of blood T cell repertoires in COVID-19. Deletions cut 5 bases from V and 8 bases from J, with 21 bases between. The CDR3 loop spans 14 amino acids. CDR1 and CDR2 (germline): GTSNPN, SVGIG (reference sequence). Some clones are missing from TCRdb's copy, which holds only in-frame ones; the method was immunoSEQ multiplex PCR. The sample shows about 240,000 clones, roughly 85% of them seen only once. This sequence joins TRBV30 and TRBJ1-2; a possible D gene is TRBD1 (5 bases). The sequence was collected from a man aged 50 to 60 with COVID-19, enrolled during active disease. Material: peripheral blood. The CDR3 reads CAWLRDSRSGGYTF. CDR3 sequence (DNA): TGTGCCTGGCTTCGGGACTCCCGATCGGGGGGCTACACCTTC.